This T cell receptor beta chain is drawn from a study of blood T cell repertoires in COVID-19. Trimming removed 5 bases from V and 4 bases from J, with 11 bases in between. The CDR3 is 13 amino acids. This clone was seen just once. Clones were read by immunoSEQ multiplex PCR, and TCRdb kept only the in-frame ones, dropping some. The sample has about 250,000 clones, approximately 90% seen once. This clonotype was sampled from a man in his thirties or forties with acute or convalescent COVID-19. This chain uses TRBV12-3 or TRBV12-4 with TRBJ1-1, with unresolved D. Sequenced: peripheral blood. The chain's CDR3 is CASSPRYSTEAFF. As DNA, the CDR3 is TGTGCCAGCAGTCCCAGGTATAGCACTGAAGCTTTCTTT.